A selection of T cell receptor beta chains follows, all from one sample in a study of post-analysis software for immune sequencing data. TCRdb reprocessed the PCR reads with MiXCR, giving one entry per CDR3 protein. This sample has roughly 870,000 distinct CDR3 sequences, with roughly half found just once. The material sequenced was blood. The source of these receptors is a girl aged 10-17 years with multiple sclerosis. Each CDR3 is given with its conserved first and last residue. D genes are given only for firm matches. Where a row states a size, it is once, few, many or the class of an expanded clone; other rows omit it.

TRBD2,.,TRBJ2-1,TRBV12-3/TRBV12-4,CVSSRSTSGGYQETQFF,TGTGTCAGCAGCCGAAGCACTAGCGGGGGGTACCAAGAGACCCAGTTCTTC
TRBD2,.,TRBJ2-3,TRBV7-9,CASSFGLAGVRDTQYF,TGTGCCAGCAGCTTTGGACTAGCGGGAGTCAGAGATACGCAGTATTTT
.,.,TRBJ2-1,TRBV5-6,CASSYTSTYNEQFF,TGTGCCAGCAGTTACACAAGTACCTACAATGAGCAGTTCTTC
.,.,TRBJ2-1,TRBV20-1,CSARGGQGYNEQFF,TGCAGTGCGAGGGGGGGGCAGGGCTACAATGAGCAGTTCTTC
.,.,TRBJ2-1,TRBV3-1,CASSVRVNEQFF,TGTGCCAGCAGCGTCCGGGTAAATGAGCAGTTCTTC
TRBD1,.,TRBJ1-2,TRBV20-1,CSAGGTGTNYGYTF,TGCAGTGCTGGGGGGACAGGAACTAACTATGGCTACACCTTC
TRBD1,.,TRBJ2-5,TRBV29-1,CSASTPRTGGREQYF,TGCAGCGCATCCACCCCGCGGACAGGGGGTCGGGAGCAGTACTTC
TRBD2,.,TRBJ2-5,TRBV7-9,CASSLSFGLAGGETQYF,TGTGCCAGCAGCTTATCCTTCGGACTAGCGGGAGGAGAGACCCAGTACTTC
TRBD1,.,TRBJ2-6,TRBV29-1,CSVYQTGGKPGANVLTF,TGCAGCGTTTACCAGACAGGGGGAAAGCCTGGGGCCAACGTCCTGACTTTC
TRBD2,few,TRBJ2-7,TRBV3-1,CASSRETSGDYEQYF,TGTGCCAGCAGCCGCGAGACTAGCGGAGACTACGAGCAGTACTTC
.,few,TRBJ2-5,TRBV7-9,CASSPLVIETQYF,TGTGCCAGCAGCCCTCTGGTGATAGAGACCCAGTACTTC
TRBD1,.,TRBJ1-4,TRBV6-5,CASSTRGLGEKLFF,TGTGCCAGCAGCACCAGGGGGCTGGGTGAAAAACTGTTTTTT
.,few,TRBJ2-5,TRBV7-2,CASSLVGGPKLQETQYF,TGTGCCAGCAGCTTAGTCGGGGGACCTAAACTCCAAGAGACCCAGTACTTC
.,few,TRBJ2-3,TRBV5-1,CASSPRRDPVLSGTDTQYF,TGCGCCAGCAGCCCACGGCGGGATCCTGTACTTAGTGGCACAGATACGCAGTATTTT
.,.,TRBJ2-5,TRBV5-1,CASSLTTSVRGETQYF,TGCGCCAGCAGCTTGACCACTAGCGTGAGGGGGGAGACCCAGTACTTC
.,few,TRBJ2-3,TRBV14,CASSLRQSTDTQYF,TGTGCCAGCAGCCTCCGACAGAGCACAGATACGCAGTATTTT
.,.,TRBJ1-1,TRBV6-1,CASRKDGFMNTEAFF,TGTGCCAGCAGGAAGGACGGTTTTATGAACACTGAAGCTTTCTTT
.,few,TRBJ2-2,TRBV29-1,CSVDRENTGELFF,TGCAGCGTGGACAGAGAGAACACCGGGGAGCTGTTTTTT
TRBD2,few,TRBJ2-1,TRBV20-1,CSARPPGLAGGHSNEQFF,TGCAGTGCTAGACCGCCCGGACTAGCGGGGGGGCACTCCAATGAGCAGTTCTTC
TRBD2,.,TRBJ2-7,TRBV20-1,CSARVSGISYEQYF,TGCAGTGCTAGGGTTAGCGGGATTTCCTACGAGCAGTACTTC
.,.,TRBJ1-2,TRBV14,CASSQVIPTNYGYTF,TGTGCCAGCAGCCAAGTCATCCCTACAAACTATGGCTACACCTTC
.,few,TRBJ2-4,TRBV20-1,CSAGSGTDKIQYF,TGCAGTGCAGGGAGCGGGACAGATAAAATTCAGTACTTC
TRBD2,.,TRBJ2-5,TRBV5-1,CASSLGASGGDLETQYF,TGCGCCAGCAGCTTGGGGGCTAGCGGGGGTGATTTAGAGACCCAGTACTTC